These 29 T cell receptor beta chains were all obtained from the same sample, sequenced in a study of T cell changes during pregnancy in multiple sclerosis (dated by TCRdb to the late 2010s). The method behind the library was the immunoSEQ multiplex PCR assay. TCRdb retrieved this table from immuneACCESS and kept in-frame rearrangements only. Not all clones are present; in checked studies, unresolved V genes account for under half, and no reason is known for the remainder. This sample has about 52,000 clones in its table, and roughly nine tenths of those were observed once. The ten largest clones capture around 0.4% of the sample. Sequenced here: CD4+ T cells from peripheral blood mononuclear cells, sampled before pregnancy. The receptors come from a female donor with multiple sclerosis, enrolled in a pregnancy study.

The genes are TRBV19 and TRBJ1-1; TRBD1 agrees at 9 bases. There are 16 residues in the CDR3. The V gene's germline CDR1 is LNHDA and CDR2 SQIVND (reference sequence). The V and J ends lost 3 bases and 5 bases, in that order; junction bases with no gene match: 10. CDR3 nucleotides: TGTGCCAGTAGTATCGGTTCGACAGGGGGAAGGACTGAAGCTTTCTTT. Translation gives CASSIGSTGGRTEAFF. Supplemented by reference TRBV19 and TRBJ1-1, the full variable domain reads DGGITQSPKYLFRKEGQNVTLSCEQNLNHDAMYWYRQDPGQGLRLIYYSQIVNDFQKGDIAEGYSVSREKKESFPLTVTSAQKNPTAFYLCASSIGSTGGRTEAFFGQGTRLTVV.

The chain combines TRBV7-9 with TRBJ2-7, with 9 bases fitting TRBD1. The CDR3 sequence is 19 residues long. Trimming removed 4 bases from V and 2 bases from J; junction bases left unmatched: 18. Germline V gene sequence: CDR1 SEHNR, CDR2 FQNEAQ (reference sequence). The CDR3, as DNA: TGTGCCAGCAGCTCCTCACCGGGACAGGGAGGTTTCAGGGCCTACGAGCAGTACTTC. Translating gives CASSSSPGQGGFRAYEQYF.

DNA of the CDR3: TGTGCCTGGAGCCCCGGTGGTTTGCAGACCCAGTACTTC. Translated, it gives CAWSPGGLQTQYF. V is TRBV30 and J is TRBJ2-5; D is uncertain. Germline lookup yields CDR1 GTSNPN and CDR2 SVGIG (reference sequence). Trimming removed 3 bases from V and 6 bases from J, with 14 bases in between. The CDR3 contains 13 residues.

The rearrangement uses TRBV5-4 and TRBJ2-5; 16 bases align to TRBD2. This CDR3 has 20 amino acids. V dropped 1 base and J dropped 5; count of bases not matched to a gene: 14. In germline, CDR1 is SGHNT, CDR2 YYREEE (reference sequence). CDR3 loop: CASSLRLGLAGGPYKETQYF. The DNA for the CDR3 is TGTGCCAGCAGCTTGCGATTGGGACTAGCGGGAGGGCCATACAAGGAGACCCAGTACTTC.

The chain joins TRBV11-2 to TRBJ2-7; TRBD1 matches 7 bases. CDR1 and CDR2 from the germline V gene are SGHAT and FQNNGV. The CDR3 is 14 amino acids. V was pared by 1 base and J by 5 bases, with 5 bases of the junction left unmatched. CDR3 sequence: CASSLVTGWDEQYF. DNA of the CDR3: TGTGCCAGCAGCTTAGTGACAGGGTGGGACGAGCAGTACTTC.

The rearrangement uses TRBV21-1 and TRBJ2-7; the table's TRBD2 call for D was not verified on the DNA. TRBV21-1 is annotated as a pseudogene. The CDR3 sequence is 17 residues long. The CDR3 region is CASSEVFRVPRRDEQYF. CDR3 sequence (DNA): TGTGCCAGCAGCGAAGTCTTTCGGGTCCCAAGGAGGGACGAGCAGTACTTC.

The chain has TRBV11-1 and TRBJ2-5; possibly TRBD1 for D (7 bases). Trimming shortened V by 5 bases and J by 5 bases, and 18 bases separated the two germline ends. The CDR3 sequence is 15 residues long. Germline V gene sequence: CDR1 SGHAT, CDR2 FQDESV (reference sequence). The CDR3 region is CASSPRTGRGETQYF. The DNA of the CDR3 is TGTGCCAGCAGCCCCCGGACAGGCCGGGGGGAGACCCAGTACTTC.

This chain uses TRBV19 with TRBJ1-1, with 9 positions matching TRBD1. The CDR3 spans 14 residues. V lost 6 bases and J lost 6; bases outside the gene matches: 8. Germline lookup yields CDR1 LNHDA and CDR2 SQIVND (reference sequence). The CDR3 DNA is TGTGCCAGTAGCTTGACAGGGGGGTCGGCTGAAGCTTTCTTT. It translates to CASSLTGGSAEAFF.

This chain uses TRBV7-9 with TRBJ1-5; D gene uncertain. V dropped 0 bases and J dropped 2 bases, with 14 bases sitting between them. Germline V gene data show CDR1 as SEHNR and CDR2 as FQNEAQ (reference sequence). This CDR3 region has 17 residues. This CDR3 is CASSLALEASGNQPQHF. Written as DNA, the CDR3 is TGTGCCAGCAGCTTAGCGTTGGAGGCCAGCGGCAATCAGCCCCAGCATTTT.

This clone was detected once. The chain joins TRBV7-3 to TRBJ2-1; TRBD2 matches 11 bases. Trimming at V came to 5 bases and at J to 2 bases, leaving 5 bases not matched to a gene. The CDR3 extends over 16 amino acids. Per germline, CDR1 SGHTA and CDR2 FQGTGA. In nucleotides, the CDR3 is TGTGCCAGCAGCCAACCGGGACTAGCGGCCTACAATGAGCAGTTCTTC. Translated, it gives CASSQPGLAAYNEQFF.

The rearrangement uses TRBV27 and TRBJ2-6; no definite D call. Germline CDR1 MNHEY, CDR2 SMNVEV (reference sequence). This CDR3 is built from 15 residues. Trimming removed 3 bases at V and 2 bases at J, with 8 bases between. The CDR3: CASSFKQTGANVLTF. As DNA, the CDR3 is TGTGCCAGCAGTTTCAAACAGACTGGGGCCAACGTCCTGACTTTC. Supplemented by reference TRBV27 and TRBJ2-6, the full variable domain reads EAQVTQNPRYLITVTGKKLTVTCSQNMNHEYMSWYRQDPGLGLRQIYYSMNVEVTDKGDVPEGYKVSRKEKRNFPLILESPSPNQTSLYFCASSFKQTGANVLTFGAGSRLTVL.

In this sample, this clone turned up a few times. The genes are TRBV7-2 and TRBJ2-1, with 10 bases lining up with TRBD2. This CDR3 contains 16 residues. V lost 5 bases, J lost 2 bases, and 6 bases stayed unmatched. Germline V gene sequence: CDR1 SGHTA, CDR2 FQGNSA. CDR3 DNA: TGTGCCAGCAGCCCTAGCCTAGCGGGAGCCTACAATGAGCAGTTCTTC. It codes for CASSPSLAGAYNEQFF.

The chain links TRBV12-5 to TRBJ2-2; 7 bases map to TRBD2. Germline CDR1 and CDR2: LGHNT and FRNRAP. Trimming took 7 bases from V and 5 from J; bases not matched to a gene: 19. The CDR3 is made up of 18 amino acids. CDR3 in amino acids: CASVPAAVAGVRTGELFF. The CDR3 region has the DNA TGTGCTAGTGTCCCGGCCGCTGTGGCGGGAGTACGAACCGGGGAGCTGTTTTTT.

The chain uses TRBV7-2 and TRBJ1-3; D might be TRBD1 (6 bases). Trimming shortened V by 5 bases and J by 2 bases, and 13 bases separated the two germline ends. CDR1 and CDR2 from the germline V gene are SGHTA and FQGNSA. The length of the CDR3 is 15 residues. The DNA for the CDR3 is TGTGCCAGCAGCAGACAGGAATTTCCTGGAAACACCATATATTTT. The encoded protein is CASSRQEFPGNTIYF.

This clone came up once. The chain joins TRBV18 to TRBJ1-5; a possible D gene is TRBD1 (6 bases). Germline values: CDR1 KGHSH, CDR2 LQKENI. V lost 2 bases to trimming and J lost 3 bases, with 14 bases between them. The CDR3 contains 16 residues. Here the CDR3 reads CASSPSRAGDNQPQHF. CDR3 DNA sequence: TGTGCCAGCTCACCAAGTAGGGCAGGGGACAATCAGCCCCAGCATTTT. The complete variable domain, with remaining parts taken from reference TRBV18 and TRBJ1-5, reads NAGVMQNPRHLVRRRGQEARLRCSPMKGHSHVYWYRQLPEEGLKFMVYLQKENIIDESGMPKERFSAEFPKEGPSILRIQQVVRGDSAAYFCASSPSRAGDNQPQHFGDGTRLSIL.

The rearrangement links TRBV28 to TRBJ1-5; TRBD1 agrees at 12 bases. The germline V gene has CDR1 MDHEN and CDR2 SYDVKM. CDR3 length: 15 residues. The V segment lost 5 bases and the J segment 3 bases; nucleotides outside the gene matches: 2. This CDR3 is CASSGTGGLNQPQHF. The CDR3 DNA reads TGTGCCAGCAGTGGGACAGGGGGCCTCAATCAGCCCCAGCATTTT.

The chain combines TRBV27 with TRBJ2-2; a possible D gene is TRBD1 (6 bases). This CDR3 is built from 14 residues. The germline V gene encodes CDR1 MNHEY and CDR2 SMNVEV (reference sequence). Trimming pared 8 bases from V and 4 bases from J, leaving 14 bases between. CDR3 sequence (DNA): TGTGCCAGCCAGGGGTTGGGGCCCACCGGGGAGCTGTTTTTT. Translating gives CASQGLGPTGELFF.

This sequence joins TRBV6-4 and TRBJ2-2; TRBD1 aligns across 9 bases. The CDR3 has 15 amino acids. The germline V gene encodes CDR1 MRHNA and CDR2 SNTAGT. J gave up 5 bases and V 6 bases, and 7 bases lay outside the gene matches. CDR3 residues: CASRLQGAGTGELFF. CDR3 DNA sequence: TGTGCCAGCAGACTACAGGGGGCAGGAACCGGGGAGCTGTTTTTT.

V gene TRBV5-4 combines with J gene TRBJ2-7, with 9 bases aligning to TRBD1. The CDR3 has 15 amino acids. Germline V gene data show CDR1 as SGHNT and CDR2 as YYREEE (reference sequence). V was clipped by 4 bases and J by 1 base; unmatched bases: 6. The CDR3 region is CASSKSGQGSYEQYF. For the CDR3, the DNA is TGTGCCAGCAGCAAATCGGGACAGGGTTCCTACGAGCAGTACTTC.

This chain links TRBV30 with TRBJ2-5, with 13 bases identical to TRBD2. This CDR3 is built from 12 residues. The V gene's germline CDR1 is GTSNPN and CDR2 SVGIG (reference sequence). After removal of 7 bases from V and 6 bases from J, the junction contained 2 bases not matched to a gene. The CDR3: CAYGTSGKTQYF. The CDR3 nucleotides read TGTGCCTACGGGACTAGCGGGAAGACCCAGTACTTC.

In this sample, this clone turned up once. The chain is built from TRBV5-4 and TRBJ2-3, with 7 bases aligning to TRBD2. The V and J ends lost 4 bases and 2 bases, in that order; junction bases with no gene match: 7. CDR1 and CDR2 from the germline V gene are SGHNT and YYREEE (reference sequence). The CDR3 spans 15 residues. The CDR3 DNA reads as TGTGCCAGCAGCCCCGGGACTACATTCACAGATACGCAGTATTTT. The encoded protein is CASSPGTTFTDTQYF.

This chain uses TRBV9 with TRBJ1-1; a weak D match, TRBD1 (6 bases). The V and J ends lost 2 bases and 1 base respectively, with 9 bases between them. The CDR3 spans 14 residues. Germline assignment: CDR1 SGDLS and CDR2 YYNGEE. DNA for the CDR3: TGTGCCAGCAGCGTCACGGACAGGAACACTGAAGCTTTCTTT. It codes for CASSVTDRNTEAFF. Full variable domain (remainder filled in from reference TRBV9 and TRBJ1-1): DSGVTQTPKHLITATGQRVTLRCSPRSGDLSVYWYQQSLDQGLQFLIQYYNGEERAKGNILERFSAQQFPDLHSELNLSSLELGDSALYFCASSVTDRNTEAFFGQGTRLTVV.

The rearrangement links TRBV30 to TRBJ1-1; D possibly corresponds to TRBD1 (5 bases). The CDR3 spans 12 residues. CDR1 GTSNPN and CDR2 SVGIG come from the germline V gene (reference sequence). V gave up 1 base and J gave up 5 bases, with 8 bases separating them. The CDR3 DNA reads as TGTGCCTGGAGTGCCCGGGGGACTGAAGCTTTCTTT. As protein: CAWSARGTEAFF.

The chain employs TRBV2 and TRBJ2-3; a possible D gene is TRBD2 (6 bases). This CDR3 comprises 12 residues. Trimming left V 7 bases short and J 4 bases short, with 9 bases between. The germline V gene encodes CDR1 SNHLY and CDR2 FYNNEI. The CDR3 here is CASTGDADTQYF. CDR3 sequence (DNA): TGTGCCAGCACGGGGGACGCAGATACGCAGTATTTT. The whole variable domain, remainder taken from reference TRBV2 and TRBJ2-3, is EPEVTQTPSHQVTQMGQEVILRCVPISNHLYFYWYRQILGQKVEFLVSFYNNEISEKSEIFDDQFSVERPDGSNFTLKIRSTKLEDSAMYFCASTGDADTQYFGPGTRLTVL.

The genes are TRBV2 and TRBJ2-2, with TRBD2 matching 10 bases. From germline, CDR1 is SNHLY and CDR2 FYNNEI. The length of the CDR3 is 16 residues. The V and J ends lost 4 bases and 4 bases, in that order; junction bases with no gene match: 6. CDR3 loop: CASSAIAGGRTGELFF. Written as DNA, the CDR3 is TGTGCCAGCAGTGCGATAGCGGGAGGTCGCACCGGGGAGCTGTTTTTT.

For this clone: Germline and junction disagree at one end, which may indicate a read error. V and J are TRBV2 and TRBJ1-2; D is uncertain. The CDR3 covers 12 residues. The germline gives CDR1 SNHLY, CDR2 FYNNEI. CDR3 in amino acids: CASREGPYGYTF. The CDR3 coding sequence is TGTGCCAGCAGAGAAGGGCCCTATGGCTACACCTTC.

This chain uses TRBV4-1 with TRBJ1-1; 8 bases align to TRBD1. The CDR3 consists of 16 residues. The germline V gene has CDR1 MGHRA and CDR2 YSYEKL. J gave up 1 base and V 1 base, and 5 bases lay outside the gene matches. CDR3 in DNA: TGCGCCAGCAGCCAAGGACAGGGGTTCGGGAACACTGAAGCTTTCTTT. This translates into CASSQGQGFGNTEAFF.

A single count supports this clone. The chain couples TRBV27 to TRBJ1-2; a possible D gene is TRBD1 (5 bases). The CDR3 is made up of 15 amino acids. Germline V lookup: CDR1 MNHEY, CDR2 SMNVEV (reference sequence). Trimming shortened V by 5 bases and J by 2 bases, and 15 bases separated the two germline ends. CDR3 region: CASSPSRPGNYGYTF. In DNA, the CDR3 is TGTGCCAGCAGTCCGAGCCGCCCAGGGAACTATGGCTACACCTTC.

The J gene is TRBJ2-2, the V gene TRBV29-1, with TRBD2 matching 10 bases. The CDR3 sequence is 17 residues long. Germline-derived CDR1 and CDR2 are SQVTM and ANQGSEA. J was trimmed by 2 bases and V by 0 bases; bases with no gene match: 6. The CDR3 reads CSVEDLSGRINTGELFF. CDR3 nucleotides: TGCAGCGTTGAAGACCTTAGCGGGAGGATTAACACCGGGGAGCTGTTTTTT.